Listed here are 31 T cell receptor beta chains from one sample, sequenced in a study of read filtering for tumor transcriptome and immune sequencing. From roughly 390 ng of RNA, a library with molecular barcoded alpha/delta and beta/gamma adaptors was made. TCRdb re-called the reads with MiXCR, one entry per CDR3 protein. The sample consists of approximately 25,000 distinct CDR3 sequences, about 15% of them appearing once. Material for sequencing was a population of CD138-negative cells sorted from bone marrow. The receptor set was obtained from a donor at least 40 years old with multiple myeloma.

Turning to this clonotype: A far larger clone is off by one base, so a read error is likely. The chain combines TRBV11-2 with TRBJ1-1; D unresolved. Germline V gene lookup returns CDR1 SGHAT and CDR2 FQNNGV. This CDR3 region has 15 residues. CDR3 in amino acids: CASSLESMGIDEALF. CDR3 sequence (DNA): TGTGCCAGCAGCTTAGAAAGTATGGGAATAGATGAAGCTCTCTTT.

This clonotype was counted only a few times. At one end the junction does not follow the germline gene, possibly because of a read error. V usage is TRBV11-2 and J usage is TRBJ2-1; D gene ambiguous. The CDR3 sequence is 15 residues long. CDR1 SGHAT and CDR2 FQNNGV come from the germline V gene. The DNA for the CDR3 is TGTGCCAGCAGCCTAGACGGCCCCCGCTACAATGAGCAGTTCTTC. This codes for CASSLDGPRYNEQFF. The complete variable domain, with remaining parts taken from reference TRBV11-2 and TRBJ2-1, reads EAGVAQSPRYKIIEKRQSVAFWCNPISGHATLYWYQQILGQGPKLLIQFQNNGVVDDSQLPKDRFSAERLKGVDSTLKIQPAKLEDSAVYLCASSLDGPRYNEQFFGPGTRLTVL.

This clonotype was picked up many times. The V gene is TRBV12-3 or TRBV12-4, the J gene TRBJ2-7; D call uncertain. This CDR3 is 13 amino acids long. V was shortened by 6 bases and J by 0 bases, with 9 bases between the two germline ends. The CDR3 DNA reads as TGTGCCAGCAGCTACCAAACCTCCTACGAGCAGTACTTC. Translated: CASSYQTSYEQYF.

J is TRBJ2-1 and V is TRBV10-3; the D gene could be TRBD1 or TRBD2 (6 bases each). Germline V CDR1 and CDR2: ENHRY, SYGVKD. The CDR3 extends over 17 amino acids. Between the trimmed V and J ends, which lost 9 bases and 5 bases, there was a span of 26 bases. CDR3 coding DNA: TGTGCCATGCGGGACAATAGTTCCCTAATGAGGGACAATGAGCAGTTCTTC. It is translated as CAMRDNSSLMRDNEQFF.

Details on this clonotype: This may be a read error, as it is one base from a much larger clone. The rearrangement joins TRBV2 to TRBJ1-5; tentatively, D is TRBD1 (6 bases). The CDR3 runs to 13 residues. Trimming stripped 6 bases from V and 4 bases from J, with 10 bases between. Germline lookup yields CDR1 SNHLY and CDR2 FYNNEI. The CDR3 DNA is TGTGCCAGCAGCAGGACAGAGAATCAGCCCCAGCATTTT. This translates into CASSRTENQPQHF.

This clonotype was seen repeatedly, ten times or more. The chain links TRBV20-1 to TRBJ2-3, with D perhaps assigned TRBD1 or TRBD2 (5 bases each). The CDR3 loop spans 14 amino acids. V lost 1 base to trimming and J lost 4 bases, with 12 bases between them. Per germline, CDR1 DFQATT and CDR2 SNEGSKA (reference sequence). This CDR3 reads CSARGGIFADTQYF. The CDR3 DNA is TGCAGTGCTAGAGGGGGGATTTTTGCAGATACGCAGTATTTT.

This clonotype occurred many times. The gene calls are TRBV12-3 or TRBV12-4 and TRBJ2-3; 7 bases are shared with TRBD1. After removal of 6 bases from V and 1 base from J, the junction contained 4 bases not matched to a gene. The CDR3 contains 14 residues. The CDR3 DNA reads as TGTGCCAGCAGCCGGGACAGCCGCACAGATACGCAGTATTTT. Translating gives CASSRDSRTDTQYF.

The chain uses TRBV5-6 and TRBJ2-5, with 7 positions matching TRBD1. V lost 2 bases to trimming and J lost 5 bases; unmatched junction nucleotides: 3. The germline CDR1 and CDR2 sequences are SGHDT and YYEEEE. This CDR3 contains 13 residues. CDR3 protein: CASSFGQVETQYF. In DNA, the CDR3 is TGTGCCAGCAGCTTCGGACAGGTTGAGACCCAGTACTTC.

The sample holds many counts of this clonotype. The chain uses TRBV2 and TRBJ2-1; 8 bases agree with TRBD2. Looked up from germline, CDR1 is SNHLY and CDR2 is FYNNEI. The CDR3 length is 14 residues. V lost 3 bases to trimming and J lost 13 bases; unmatched junction nucleotides: 11. CDR3 in DNA: TGTGCCAGCAGTGAGGGACTAGAATTCAGGGCCCAGTTCTTC. Protein: CASSEGLEFRAQFF.

This clonotype showed up many times. The chain combines TRBV10-3 with TRBJ1-5, with a weak D call TRBD1 (5 bases). The CDR3 consists of 15 residues. The germline CDR1 and CDR2 sequences are ENHRY and SYGVKD. Trimming stripped 2 bases from V and 4 bases from J, with 12 bases between. The CDR3: CAISEDSGRNQPQHF. The CDR3 nucleotides read TGTGCCATCAGTGAGGACAGCGGAAGGAATCAGCCCCAGCATTTT.

At least ten counts were recorded for this clonotype. This rearrangement joins TRBV4-1 to TRBJ2-5; 7 nucleotides line up with TRBD2. The CDR3 has 16 amino acids. V gave up 0 bases and J gave up 9 bases; unmatched junction bases: 13. CDR1 and CDR2 from the germline V gene are MGHRA and YSYEKL. CDR3 in DNA: TGCGCCAGCAGCCAAGATCGCAGCGGGATCAAGAGAGCCCAGTACTTC. Its translation: CASSQDRSGIKRAQYF.

This clonotype was counted ten times or more. V usage is TRBV12-3 or TRBV12-4 and J usage is TRBJ2-7; 8 bases are a match to TRBD1. This CDR3 has 15 residues. Trimming cost V 3 bases and J 2 bases; bases outside gene matches: 6. The CDR3 DNA follows: TGTGCCAGCAGTTTCCCAGGGGGCGTCACCTACGAGCAGTACTTC. Translating it yields CASSFPGGVTYEQYF.

This clonotype was observed many times. The rearrangement links TRBV5-1 to TRBJ1-1; D gene uncertain. The CDR3 runs 13 residues. CDR1 and CDR2 from the germline V gene are SGHRS and YFSETQ. V gave up 4 bases and J gave up 7 bases, with 14 bases separating them. The CDR3 DNA reads as TGCGCCAGCAGCCCTGACCTAACGAATGAAGCTTTCTTT. Protein: CASSPDLTNEAFF.

This clonotype was seen many times. The V and J genes are TRBV7-2 and TRBJ2-1, with TRBD2 identical over 13 bases. The CDR3 has 18 residues. From germline, CDR1 is SGHTA and CDR2 FQGNSA. Trimming cost V 1 base and J 3 bases; bases outside gene matches: 6. CDR3 sequence (DNA): TGTGCCAGCAGCTTAGAAACTAGCGGGAGGGCCGGCTACAATGAGCAGTTCTTC. This encodes CASSLETSGRAGYNEQFF.

Many counts were recorded for this clonotype. V and J are TRBV2 and TRBJ1-1; D gene unclear. Germline CDR1 and CDR2: SNHLY and FYNNEI. The CDR3 contains 11 residues. The V end lost 4 bases, the J end lost 8 bases, and 8 bases lay between the germline ends. The CDR3 protein is CASSGLGEAFF. As DNA, the CDR3 is TGTGCCAGCAGTGGGTTGGGAGAAGCTTTCTTT.

The table lists this clonotype with many counts. This chain connects TRBV5-1 to TRBJ1-4; D may be TRBD1 (5 bases). Germline assignment: CDR1 SGHRS and CDR2 YFSETQ. This CDR3 contains 15 residues. Trimming removed 1 base at V and 7 bases at J, with 14 bases between. The CDR3 DNA sequence: TGCGCCAGCAGCTTGTTGTACGGGGGAACTGAAAAACTGTTTTTT. Its protein product is CASSLLYGGTEKLFF.

Concerning this clonotype: A far bigger clonotype differs at one base, so this is likely a read error. This sequence joins TRBV3-2 and TRBJ2-2. TRBV3-2 is a pseudogene. This CDR3 spans 14 amino acids. The chain's CDR3 is CTSSQESHTGELFF. The CDR3 nucleotides read TGTACCAGCAGCCAAGAATCCCACACCGGGGAGCTGTTTTTT.

With respect to this clonotype: This is likely an artifact of a read error, given a far larger clone one base away. The chain combines TRBV11-1 with TRBJ2-6, with D hard to call. The CDR3 length is 18 residues. The ends were cut back, 6 bases at V and 0 bases at J, with 18 bases in the middle. Germline values: CDR1 SGHAT, CDR2 FQDESV (reference sequence). The chain's CDR3 is CASSRRPDINSGANVLTF. CDR3 sequence (DNA): TGTGCCAGCAGTCGAAGACCAGATATTAACTCTGGGGCCAACGTCCTGACTTTC. The complete variable domain, with remaining parts taken from reference TRBV11-1 and TRBJ2-6, reads EAEVAQSPRYKITEKSQAVAFWCDPISGHATLYWYRQILGQGPELLVQFQDESVVDDSQLPKDRFSAERLKGVDSTLKIQPAELGDSAMYLCASSRRPDINSGANVLTFGAGSRLTVL.

This clonotype showed up many times. This chain connects TRBV6-2 or TRBV6-3 to TRBJ2-7; 9 bases fit TRBD1. CDR1 and CDR2 (germline): MNHEY, SVGEGT. V shed 7 bases and J 6 bases; nucleotides not matched to a gene: 13. The CDR3 has 15 amino acids. CDR3 sequence reads: CASTHTGTGSGEQYF. The CDR3 nucleotides are TGTGCCAGCACCCACACCGGGACAGGGAGTGGCGAGCAGTACTTC.

This clonotype was detected ten times or more. The chain has TRBV29-1 and TRBJ1-4, with D uncertain. The CDR3 loop spans 14 amino acids. Trimming stripped 6 bases from V and 6 bases from J, with 17 bases between. Germline V gives CDR1 SQVTM, CDR2 ANQGSEA. The CDR3 region is CSVGSGIYDEKLFF. CDR3 nucleotides: TGCAGCGTCGGATCCGGGATTTATGATGAAAAACTGTTTTTT. The full variable domain, with the rest looked up from reference TRBV29-1 and TRBJ1-4, is SAVISQKPSRDICQRGTSLTIQCQVDSQVTMMFWYRQQPGQSLTLIATANQGSEATYESGFVIDKFPISRPNLTFSTLTVSNMSPEDSSIYLCSVGSGIYDEKLFFGSGTQLSVL.

This clonotype was found many times. The CDR3 loop is CASSLKYGTGGDEQYF. As DNA, the CDR3 is TGTGCCAGCAGCTTAAAGTACGGGACAGGGGGCGACGAGCAGTACTTC. J is TRBJ2-7 and V is TRBV7-3; 12 bases fit TRBD1. Germline V gene sequence: CDR1 SGHTA, CDR2 FQGTGA. CDR3 length: 16 amino acids. The junction had 6 bases not matched to a gene; V was cut back by 1 base and J by 5 bases.

Ten or more counts support this clonotype. This chain uses TRBV29-1 with TRBJ2-1, with 11 positions matching TRBD2. CDR3 length: 16 residues. With V trimmed by 2 bases and J by 7 bases, 10 bases remained unmatched. The germline CDR1 and CDR2 sequences are SQVTM and ANQGSEA. CDR3 bases: TGCAGCGTTGAATTTCTAGCGGGAGGAAATGGGAATGAGCAGTTCTTC. Protein: CSVEFLAGGNGNEQFF.

This chain connects TRBV7-8 to TRBJ2-7, with 7 bases fitting TRBD1. In germline, CDR1 is SGHVS, CDR2 FQNEAQ. The V segment lost 5 bases and the J segment 4 bases; nucleotides outside the gene matches: 11. The CDR3 length is 15 residues. This CDR3 is CASSIRPGQRYEQYF. DNA of the CDR3: TGTGCCAGCAGCATCCGACCGGGACAGAGGTACGAGCAGTACTTC.

There are many counts of this clonotype. The chain joins TRBV20-1 to TRBJ2-2; D might be TRBD2 (6 bases). The V end lost 4 bases, the J end lost 5 bases, and 23 bases lay between the germline ends. The CDR3 is made up of 17 amino acids. Germline CDR1 DFQATT, CDR2 SNEGSKA (reference sequence). The CDR3 sequence: CSAKLAGIKLSTGELFF. DNA of the CDR3: TGCAGTGCTAAACTCGCGGGAATTAAATTGAGTACCGGGGAGCTGTTTTTT.

This clonotype was detected ten times or more. The gene calls are TRBV19 and TRBJ1-5, with TRBD1 matching 7 bases. With 8 bases clipped from V and 2 bases from J, the junction kept 6 bases outside the gene matches. Germline V gene data show CDR1 as LNHDA and CDR2 as SQIVND (reference sequence). The CDR3 runs 14 residues. DNA of the CDR3: TGTGCCAGTCTTAAGGGGACAGGCAATCAGCCCCAGCATTTT. As protein: CASLKGTGNQPQHF.

This clonotype was detected many times. CDR3 sequence: CASAGGDTQYF. The CDR3 DNA is TGTGCCAGCGCAGGGGGAGATACGCAGTATTTT. The chain has TRBV7-8 and TRBJ2-3; 7 bases fit TRBD1. With 8 bases clipped from V and 5 bases from J, the junction kept 1 base outside the gene matches. There are 11 residues in the CDR3. CDR1 is SGHVS, CDR2 FQNEAQ, per germline.

Many counts were recorded for this clonotype. The CDR3 region is CASSVLKVSGANVLTF. The CDR3, as DNA: TGTGCCAGCAGCGTGTTAAAAGTCTCTGGGGCCAACGTCCTGACTTTC. The chain couples TRBV5-4 to TRBJ2-6; no reliable D call. With 4 bases removed from V and 0 bases from J, the gap between germline ends came to 11 bases. This CDR3 contains 16 residues. Germline V gives CDR1 SGHNT, CDR2 YYREEE (reference sequence).

A remark on this clonotype: It may be a read error: a sequence one base away is much more abundant. This chain links TRBV29-1 with TRBJ2-5, with 12 bases that match TRBD1. The CDR3 totals 16 residues. Germline-derived CDR1 and CDR2 are SQVTM and ANQGSEA. In DNA, the CDR3 is TGCAGCGTTGAGTACCGGGACAGGGGGCTTCAAGAGGCCCAGTACTTC. Its translation is CSVEYRDRGLQEAQYF.

The table lists this clonotype with many counts. The chain employs TRBV5-1 and TRBJ1-4; TRBD1 aligns across 12 bases. V lost 4 bases and J lost 4; bases outside the gene matches: 8. The V gene's germline CDR1 is SGHRS and CDR2 YFSETQ. The CDR3 covers 17 residues. CDR3 protein: CASSPRDRGLINEKLFF. CDR3 sequence (DNA): TGCGCCAGCAGCCCACGGGACAGGGGGCTCATTAATGAAAAACTGTTTTTT.

This clonotype was counted at least ten times. This chain joins TRBV20-1 and TRBJ2-3; D possibly uses TRBD1 or TRBD2 (5 bases each). CDR1 is DFQATT and CDR2 is SNEGSKA in the germline V gene (reference sequence). The CDR3 runs to 12 residues. Between the trimmed V and J ends, which lost 5 bases and 6 bases, there was a span of 12 bases. The CDR3 region has the DNA TGCAGTGCTTTGGGACCCGCGGATACGCAGTATTTT. Its protein is CSALGPADTQYF.

This clonotype has ten or more counts. This chain uses TRBV6-2 or TRBV6-3 with TRBJ1-1, with D perhaps matching TRBD1 (6 bases). CDR1 is MNHEY and CDR2 is SVGEGT in the germline V gene. The germline V and J ends were trimmed by 5 bases and 4 bases, with 11 bases remaining between them. The CDR3 has 13 amino acids. CDR3: CASSPPQGTEAFF. The CDR3 DNA is TGTGCCAGCAGTCCGCCACAGGGCACTGAAGCTTTCTTT.